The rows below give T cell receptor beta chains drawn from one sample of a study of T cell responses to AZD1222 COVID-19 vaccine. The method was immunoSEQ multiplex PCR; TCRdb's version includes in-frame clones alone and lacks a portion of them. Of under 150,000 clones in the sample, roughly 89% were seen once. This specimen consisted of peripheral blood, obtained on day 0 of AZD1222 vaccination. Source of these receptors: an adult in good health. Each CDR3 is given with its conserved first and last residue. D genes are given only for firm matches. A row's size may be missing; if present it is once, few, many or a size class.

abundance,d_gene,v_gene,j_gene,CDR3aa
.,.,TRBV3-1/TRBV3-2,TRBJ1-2,CASSQMGYGYTF
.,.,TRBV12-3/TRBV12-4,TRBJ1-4,CASSSQDNEKLFF
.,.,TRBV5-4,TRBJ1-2,CASSLMQGSHGYTF
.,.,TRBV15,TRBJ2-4,CATSRDKNIQYF
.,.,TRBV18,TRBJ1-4,CASSPPGEKLFF
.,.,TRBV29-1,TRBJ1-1,CSADRGGLNTEAFF
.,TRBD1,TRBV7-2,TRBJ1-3,CASSPKTGGGGNTIYF
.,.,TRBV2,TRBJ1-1,CASKDREDTEAFF
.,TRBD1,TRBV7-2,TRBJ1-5,CASSLEADRGGQPQHF
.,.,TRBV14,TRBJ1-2,CASSQGYYGYTF
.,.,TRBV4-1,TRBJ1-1,CASSQVAGSGTEAFF
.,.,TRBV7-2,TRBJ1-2,CASSLALSEHGYTF
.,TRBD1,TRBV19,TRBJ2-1,CASSPGQVIGEQFF
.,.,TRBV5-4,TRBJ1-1,CASSPSIGNTEAFF
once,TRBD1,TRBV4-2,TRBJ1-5,CASSRRGTGVNQPQHF
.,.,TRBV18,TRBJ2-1,CASSPVVGGLSNEQFF
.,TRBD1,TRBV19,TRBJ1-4,CASSRGQGASEKLFF
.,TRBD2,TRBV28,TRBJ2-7,CACHPGGIYEQYF
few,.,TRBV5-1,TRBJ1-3,CASSLAGDLGNTIYF
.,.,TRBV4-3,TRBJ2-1,CASSQDPSYNEQFF
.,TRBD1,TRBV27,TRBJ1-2,CASSTQGAQGYTF
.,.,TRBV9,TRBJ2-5,CASSVSSTTQETQYF
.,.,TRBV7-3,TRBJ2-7,CASSLRGGHEQYF
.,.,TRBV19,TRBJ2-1,CASASLRREGEQFF
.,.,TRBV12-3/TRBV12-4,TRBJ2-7,CASSFIPYEQYF
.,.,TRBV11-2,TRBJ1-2,CASSLDFTGLGYTF
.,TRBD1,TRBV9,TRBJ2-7,CASSPWWGDRANEQYF
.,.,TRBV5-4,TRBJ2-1,CASSLGGGLAYNEQFF
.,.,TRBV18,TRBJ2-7,CASSPPSSYEQYF
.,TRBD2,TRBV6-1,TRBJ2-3,CASSEGGRRYF
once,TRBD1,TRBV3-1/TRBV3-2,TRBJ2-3,CASSQRGRADTQYF
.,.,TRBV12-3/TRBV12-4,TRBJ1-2,CASSLVGHYGYTF
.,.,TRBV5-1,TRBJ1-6,CASSLGQGNSPLHF
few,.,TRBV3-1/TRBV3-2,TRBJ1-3,CASSLGQSGNTIYF
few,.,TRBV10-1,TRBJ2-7,CAPGQVYEQYF
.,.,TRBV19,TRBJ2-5,CASSWALQETQYF
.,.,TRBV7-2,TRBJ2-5,CASSLARVAETQYF
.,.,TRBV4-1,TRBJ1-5,CASSQAVANNQPQHF
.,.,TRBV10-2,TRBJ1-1,CASSEESGSNF
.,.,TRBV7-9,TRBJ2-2,CASSATGKGELFF
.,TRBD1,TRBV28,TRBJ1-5,CASSLLLRGRRQPQHF
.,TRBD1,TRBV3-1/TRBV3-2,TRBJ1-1,CASSIRYRQGRHTEAFF
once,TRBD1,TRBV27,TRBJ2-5,CASSSHRGETQYF
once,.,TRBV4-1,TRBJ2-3,CASSQTDSTDTQYF
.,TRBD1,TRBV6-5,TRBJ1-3,CASIRTGGLGNTIYF
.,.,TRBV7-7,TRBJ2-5,CASSFLGGGQETQYF
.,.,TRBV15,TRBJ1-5,CATKEGGVYSNQPQHF
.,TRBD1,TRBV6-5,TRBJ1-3,CASSYSTGLGGNTIYF
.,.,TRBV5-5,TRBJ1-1,CASSLGFSGNTEAFF
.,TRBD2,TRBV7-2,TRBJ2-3,CASSRASGDTDTQYF
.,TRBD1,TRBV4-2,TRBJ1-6,CASSQDMDRVTHSPLHF
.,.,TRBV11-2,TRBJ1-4,CASSLVGGRGNEKLFF
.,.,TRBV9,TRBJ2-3,CASSVSPTRSTDTQYF